This T cell receptor beta chain was recorded in a study of shared clonotypes between healthy human individuals. Turning to this clone: Its antigen remains unknown.

Only CD45RO-negative cells positively selected for CCR7 counted as naive CD8 cells, so terminally differentiated effector memory CD45RA+ cells were excluded. This CDR3 has 15 residues. The germline gives CDR1 LGHNA, CDR2 YSLEER. Trimming removed 1 base from V and 3 bases from J, with 10 bases in between. Study-wide findings and caveats: Sampling involved blood alone; tissue repertoires likely differ. Clonotype sharing across a handful of donors was observed for 4.5% to 6.5% of naive CD4 clonotypes. Researchers found naive subsets generally carried larger estimated richness than memory subsets.

Each subset's genomic DNA was shared equally among a number of immunoSEQ plates. Only in-frame clones appear in the TCRdb table, and some are missing; sequencing was by immunoSEQ multiplex PCR. Found here are some 580,000 clones, 95% to 98% of them singletons; the top ten hold approximately 0.3%. The source is a man in his thirties or forties in good health. The sequenced sample was naive CD8+ T cells sorted from blood. The rearrangement joins TRBV4-3 to TRBJ2-1, with D tentatively TRBD2 (6 bases). The CDR3 reads CASSQGRAIYNEQFF. CDR3 bases: TGCGCCAGCAGCCAAGGGAGGGCAATCTACAATGAGCAGTTCTTC.